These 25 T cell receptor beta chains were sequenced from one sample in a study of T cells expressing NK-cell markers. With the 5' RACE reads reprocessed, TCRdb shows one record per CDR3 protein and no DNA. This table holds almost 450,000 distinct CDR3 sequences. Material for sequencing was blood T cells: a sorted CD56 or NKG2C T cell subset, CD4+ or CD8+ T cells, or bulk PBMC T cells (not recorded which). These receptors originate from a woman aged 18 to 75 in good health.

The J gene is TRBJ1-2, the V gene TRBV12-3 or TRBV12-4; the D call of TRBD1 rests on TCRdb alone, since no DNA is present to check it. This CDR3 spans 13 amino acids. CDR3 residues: CASSLWTGFGYTF.

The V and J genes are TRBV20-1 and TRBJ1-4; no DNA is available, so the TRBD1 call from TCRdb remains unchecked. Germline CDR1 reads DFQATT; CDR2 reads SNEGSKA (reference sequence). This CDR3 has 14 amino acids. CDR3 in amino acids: CSAPWTGRDEKLFF.

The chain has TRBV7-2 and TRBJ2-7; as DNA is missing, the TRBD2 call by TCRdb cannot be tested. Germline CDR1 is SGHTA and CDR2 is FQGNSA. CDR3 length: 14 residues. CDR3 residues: CASSTLAGGNEQYF. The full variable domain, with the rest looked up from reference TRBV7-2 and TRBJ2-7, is GAGVSQSPSNKVTEKGKDVELRCDPISGHTALYWYRQSLGQGLEFLIYFQGNSAPDKSGLPSDRFSAERTGGSVSTLTIQRTQQEDSAVYLCASSTLAGGNEQYFGPGTRLTVT.

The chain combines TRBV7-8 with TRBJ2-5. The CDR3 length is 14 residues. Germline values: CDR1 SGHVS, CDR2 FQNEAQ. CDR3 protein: CASSSGPIQETQYF.

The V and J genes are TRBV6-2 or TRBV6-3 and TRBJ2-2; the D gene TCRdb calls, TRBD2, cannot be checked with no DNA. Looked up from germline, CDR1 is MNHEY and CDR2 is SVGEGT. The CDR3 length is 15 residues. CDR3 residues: CASSGLAGDTGELFF.

CDR3 sequence: CASIPGQGRGRAYNEQFF. The chain employs TRBV12-3 or TRBV12-4 and TRBJ2-1; the D call from TCRdb, TRBD1, cannot be confirmed without DNA. The CDR3 contains 18 residues.

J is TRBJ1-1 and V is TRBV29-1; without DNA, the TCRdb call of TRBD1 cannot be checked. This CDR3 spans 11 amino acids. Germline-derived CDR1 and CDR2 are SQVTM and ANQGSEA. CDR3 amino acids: CSAGPDDSAFF.

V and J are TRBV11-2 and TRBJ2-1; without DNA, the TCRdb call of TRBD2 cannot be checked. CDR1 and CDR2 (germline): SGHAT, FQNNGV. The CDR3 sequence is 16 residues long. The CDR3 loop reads CASSQGLGSSYNEQFF.

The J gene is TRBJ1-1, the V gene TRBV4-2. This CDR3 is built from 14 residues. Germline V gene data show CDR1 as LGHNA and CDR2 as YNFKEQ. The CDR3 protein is CASSQGSLNTEAFF.

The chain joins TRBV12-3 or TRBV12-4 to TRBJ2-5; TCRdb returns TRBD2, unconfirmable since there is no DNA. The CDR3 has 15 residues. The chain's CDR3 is CASSPRPVGGETQYF.

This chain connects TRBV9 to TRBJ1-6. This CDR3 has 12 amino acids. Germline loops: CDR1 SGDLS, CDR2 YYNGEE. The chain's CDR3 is CASSTVNSPLHF. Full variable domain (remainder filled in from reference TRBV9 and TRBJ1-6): DSGVTQTPKHLITATGQRVTLRCSPRSGDLSVYWYQQSLDQGLQFLIQYYNGEERAKGNILERFSAQQFPDLHSELNLSSLELGDSALYFCASSTVNSPLHFGNGTRLTVT.

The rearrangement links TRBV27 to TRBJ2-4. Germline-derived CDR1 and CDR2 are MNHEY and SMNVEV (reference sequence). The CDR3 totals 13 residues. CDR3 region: CASSPTAKNIQYF.

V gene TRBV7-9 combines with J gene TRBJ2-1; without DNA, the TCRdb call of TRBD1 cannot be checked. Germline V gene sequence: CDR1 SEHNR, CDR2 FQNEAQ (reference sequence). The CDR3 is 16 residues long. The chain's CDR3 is CASFSGESRDNNEQFF.

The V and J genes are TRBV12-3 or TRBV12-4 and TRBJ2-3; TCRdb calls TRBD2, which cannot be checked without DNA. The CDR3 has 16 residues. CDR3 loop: CASSPQLAGGTDTQYF.

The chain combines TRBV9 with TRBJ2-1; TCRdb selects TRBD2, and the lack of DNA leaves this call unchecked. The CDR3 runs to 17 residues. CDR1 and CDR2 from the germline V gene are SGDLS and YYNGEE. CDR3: CASSGTSGGASYNEQFF.

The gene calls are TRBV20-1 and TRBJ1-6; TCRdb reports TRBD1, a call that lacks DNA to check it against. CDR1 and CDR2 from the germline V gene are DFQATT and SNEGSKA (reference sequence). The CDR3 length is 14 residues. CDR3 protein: CSAREYRENSPLHF.

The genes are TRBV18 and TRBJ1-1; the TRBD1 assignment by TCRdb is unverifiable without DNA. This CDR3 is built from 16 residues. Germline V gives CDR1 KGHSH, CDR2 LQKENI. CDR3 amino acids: CASSPLDSPLNTEAFF.

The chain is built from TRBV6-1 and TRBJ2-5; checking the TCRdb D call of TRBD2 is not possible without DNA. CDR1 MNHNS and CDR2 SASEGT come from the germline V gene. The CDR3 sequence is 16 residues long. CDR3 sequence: CASSGTGLAAGETQYF.

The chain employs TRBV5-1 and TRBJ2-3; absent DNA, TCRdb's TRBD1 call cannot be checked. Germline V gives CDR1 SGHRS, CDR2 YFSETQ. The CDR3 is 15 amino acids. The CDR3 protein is CASLLWGGSTDTQYF.

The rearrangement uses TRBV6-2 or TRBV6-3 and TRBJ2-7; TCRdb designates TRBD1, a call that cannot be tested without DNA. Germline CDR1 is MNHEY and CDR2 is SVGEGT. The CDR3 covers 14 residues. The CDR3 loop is CASSTDMPFGEQYF.

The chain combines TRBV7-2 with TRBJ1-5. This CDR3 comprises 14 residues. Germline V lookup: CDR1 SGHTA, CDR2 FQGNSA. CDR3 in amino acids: CASSLGLGDQPQHF.

CDR3 region: CASSSRTLQDAYF. The rearrangement joins TRBV28 to TRBJ2-7; TCRdb returns TRBD2, unconfirmable since there is no DNA. Germline CDR1 is MDHEN and CDR2 is SYDVKM. The CDR3 sequence is 13 residues long.

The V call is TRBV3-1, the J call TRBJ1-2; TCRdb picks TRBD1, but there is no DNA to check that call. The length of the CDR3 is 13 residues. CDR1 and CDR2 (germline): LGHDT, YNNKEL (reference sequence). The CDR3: CASSSRVSYGYTF. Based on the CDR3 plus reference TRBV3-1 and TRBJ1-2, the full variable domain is DTAVSQTPKYLVTQMGNDKSIKCEQNLGHDTMYWYKQDSKKFLKIMFSYNNKELIINETVPNRFSPKSPDKAHLNLHINSLELGDSAVYFCASSSRVSYGYTFGSGTRLTVV.

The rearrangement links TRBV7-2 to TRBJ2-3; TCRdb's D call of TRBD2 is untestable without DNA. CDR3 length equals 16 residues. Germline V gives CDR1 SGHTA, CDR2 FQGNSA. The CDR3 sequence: CASSLYTGGPADTQYF.

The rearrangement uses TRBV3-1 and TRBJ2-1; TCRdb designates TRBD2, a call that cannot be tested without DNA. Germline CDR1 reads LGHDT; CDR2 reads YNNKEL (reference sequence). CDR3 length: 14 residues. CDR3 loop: CASSHAGVGNEQFF.